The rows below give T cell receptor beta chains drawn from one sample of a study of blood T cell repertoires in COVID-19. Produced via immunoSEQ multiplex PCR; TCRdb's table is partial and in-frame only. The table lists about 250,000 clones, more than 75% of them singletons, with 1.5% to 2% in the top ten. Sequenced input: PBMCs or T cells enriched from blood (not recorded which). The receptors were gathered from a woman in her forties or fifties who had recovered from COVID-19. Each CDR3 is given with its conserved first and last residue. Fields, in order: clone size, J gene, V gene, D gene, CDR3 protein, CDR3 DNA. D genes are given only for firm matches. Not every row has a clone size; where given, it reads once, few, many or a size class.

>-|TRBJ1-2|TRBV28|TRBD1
CASSSQGAGYGYTF
TGTGCCAGCAGTTCACAGGGGGCTGGCTATGGCTACACCTTC
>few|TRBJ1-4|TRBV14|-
CASSLHGAGGHEKLFF
TGTGCCAGCAGCCTCCATGGGGCTGGGGGCCATGAAAAACTGTTTTTT
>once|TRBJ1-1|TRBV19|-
CASSISALGQGSLDRTTEAFF
-
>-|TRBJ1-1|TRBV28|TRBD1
CASSLPTGRMAFF
TGTGCCAGCAGTCTTCCGACAGGGAGGATGGCTTTCTTT
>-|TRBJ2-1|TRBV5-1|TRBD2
CASSNGLAGEKSQFF
TGCGCCAGCAGCAACGGACTAGCGGGAGAGAAAAGTCAGTTCTTC
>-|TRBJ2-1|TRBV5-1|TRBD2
CASSLGLAGYNEQFF
TGCGCCAGCAGCTTGGGGCTAGCGGGATACAATGAGCAGTTCTTC
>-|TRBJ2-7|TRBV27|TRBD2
CASSHLRGLAGKSYEQYF
TGTGCCAGCAGTCATCTTCGGGGACTAGCGGGAAAATCCTACGAGCAGTACTTC
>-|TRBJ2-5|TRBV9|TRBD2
CASSVGEGLAGRYQETQYF
TGTGCCAGCAGCGTAGGGGAAGGTCTAGCGGGTCGGTACCAAGAGACCCAGTACTTC
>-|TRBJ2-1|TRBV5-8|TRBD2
CASSRGLAARSGEQFF
TGTGCCAGCAGCAGGGGACTAGCAGCACGCAGTGGTGAGCAGTTCTTC
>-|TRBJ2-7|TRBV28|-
CASSLTGNHEQYF
TGTGCCAGCAGTTTAACGGGGAACCACGAGCAGTACTTC
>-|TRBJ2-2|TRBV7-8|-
CASSLKAGDTGELFF
TGTGCCAGCAGCTTAAAGGCAGGGGACACCGGGGAGCTGTTTTTT
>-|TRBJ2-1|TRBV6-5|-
CASSRVGGLYNEQFF
TGTGCCAGCAGTAGGGTCGGAGGGCTTTACAATGAGCAGTTCTTC
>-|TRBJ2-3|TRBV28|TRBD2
CASSLWASGKGTDTQYF
TGTGCCAGCAGTTTATGGGCCAGCGGGAAGGGCACAGATACGCAGTATTTT
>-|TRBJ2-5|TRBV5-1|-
CASSLGWSGTIQETQYF
TGCGCCAGCAGCTTGGGTTGGTCCGGGACAATACAAGAGACCCAGTACTTC
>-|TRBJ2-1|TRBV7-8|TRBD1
CASSSRDRHNEQFF
TGTGCCAGCAGCTCCCGGGACAGACACAATGAGCAGTTCTTC
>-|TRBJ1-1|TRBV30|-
CAWSRRGGTEAFF
TGTGCCTGGAGTCGGCGGGGAGGCACTGAAGCTTTCTTT
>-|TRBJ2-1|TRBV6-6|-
CASSPNKLLQRGNEQFF
TGTGCCAGCAGTCCTAATAAACTCCTACAAAGGGGCAATGAGCAGTTCTTC
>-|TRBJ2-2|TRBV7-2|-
CASSYTPGGNTGELFF
TGTGCCAGCAGCTACACCCCCGGAGGGAACACCGGGGAGCTGTTTTTT
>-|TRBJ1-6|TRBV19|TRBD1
CASQTGGWTPLHF
TGTGCCAGTCAGACAGGGGGTTGGACACCCCTCCACTTT
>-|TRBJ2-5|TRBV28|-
CASTRSVGQETQYF
TGTGCCAGCACCAGGTCCGTTGGGCAAGAGACCCAGTACTTC